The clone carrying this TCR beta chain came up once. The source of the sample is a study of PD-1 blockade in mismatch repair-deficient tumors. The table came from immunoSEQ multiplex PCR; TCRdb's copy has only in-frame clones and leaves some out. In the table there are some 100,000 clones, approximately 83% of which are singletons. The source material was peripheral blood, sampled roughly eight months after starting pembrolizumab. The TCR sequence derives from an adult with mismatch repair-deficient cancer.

The CDR3 coding sequence is TGTGCCAGCAGCTTACGACTGACCGGGGGCTACACCTTC. This gives the protein CASSLRLTGGYTF. The genes are TRBV7-2 and TRBJ1-2, with no clear D. V shed 2 bases and J shed 8 bases, with 12 bases lying between them. Germline V gene sequence: CDR1 SGHTA, CDR2 FQGNSA. This CDR3 has 13 residues.